A single sample is the source of the 5 T cell receptor beta chains below, sequenced in a study of control samples from healthy donors and cancer patients. Clones were read by immunoSEQ multiplex PCR, and TCRdb kept only the in-frame ones, dropping some. The repertoire holds about 110,000 clones, approximately 80% seen once, with roughly 6.5% in the top ten. Material for sequencing was blood. The receptor source for this set is a man aged 18 to 35 in good health.

The chain carries TRBV7-3 and TRBJ2-1; tentatively, D is TRBD1 (6 bases). Per germline, CDR1 SGHTA and CDR2 FQGTGA. Trimming removed 1 base from V and 8 bases from J, with 15 bases in between. There are 15 residues in the CDR3. The DNA of the CDR3 is TGTGCCAGCAGCTTAAAAGGGGGAACCGCTTATGAGCAGTTCTTC. Translating gives CASSLKGGTAYEQFF.

This chain connects TRBV7-2 to TRBJ1-2; tentative D call: TRBD1 (6 bases). The length of the CDR3 is 13 residues. V gave up 3 bases and J gave up 6 bases, with 11 bases separating them. CDR1 is SGHTA, CDR2 FQGNSA, per germline. CDR3 sequence: CASSFGGRDGYTF. CDR3 bases: TGTGCCAGCAGCTTCGGGGGGCGAGATGGCTACACCTTC.

The chain joins TRBV6-5 to TRBJ2-6, with no clear D. The CDR3 runs to 14 residues. Germline V gene data show CDR1 as MNHEY and CDR2 as SVGAGI. V lost 2 bases, J lost 1 base, and 3 bases lay in between. The DNA for the CDR3 is TGTGCCAGCAGTTACAGGTCTGGGGCCAACGTCCTGACTTTC. Translated: CASSYRSGANVLTF.

The chain recombines TRBV4-3 with TRBJ1-1; tentative D call: TRBD1 (6 bases). Germline V lookup: CDR1 LGHNA, CDR2 YSLEER. This CDR3 is 15 amino acids long. Between the trimmed V and J ends, which lost 3 bases and 0 bases, there was a span of 11 bases. The CDR3 nucleotides are TGCGCCAGCAGCCATCCGGGACAAGTGAACACTGAAGCTTTCTTT. Protein: CASSHPGQVNTEAFF.

This clone has just one count. The gene calls are TRBV9 and TRBJ1-2; 8 bases map to TRBD1. CDR1 and CDR2 (germline): SGDLS, YYNGEE. The CDR3 loop spans 16 amino acids. The V and J ends lost 5 bases and 1 base, in that order; junction bases with no gene match: 10. The CDR3 DNA sequence: TGTGCCAGCAGTTACAGGGGGGACAGCAATAACTATGGCTACACCTTC. This sequence encodes CASSYRGDSNNYGYTF.